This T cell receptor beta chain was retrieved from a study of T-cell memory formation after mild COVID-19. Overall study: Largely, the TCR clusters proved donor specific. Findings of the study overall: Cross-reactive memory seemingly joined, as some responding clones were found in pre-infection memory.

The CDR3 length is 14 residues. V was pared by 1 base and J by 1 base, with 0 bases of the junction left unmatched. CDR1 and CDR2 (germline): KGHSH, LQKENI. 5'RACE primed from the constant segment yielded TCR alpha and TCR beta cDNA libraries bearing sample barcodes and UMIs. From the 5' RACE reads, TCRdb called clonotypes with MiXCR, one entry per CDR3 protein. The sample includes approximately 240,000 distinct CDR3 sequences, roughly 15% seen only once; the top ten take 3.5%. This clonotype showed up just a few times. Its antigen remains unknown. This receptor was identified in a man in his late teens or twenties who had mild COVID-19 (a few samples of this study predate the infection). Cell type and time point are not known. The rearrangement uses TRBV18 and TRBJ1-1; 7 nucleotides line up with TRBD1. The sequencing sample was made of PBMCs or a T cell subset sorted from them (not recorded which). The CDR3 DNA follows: TGTGCCAGCTCACCACAGGGGGCGAACACTGAAGCTTTCTTT. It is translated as CASSPQGANTEAFF.